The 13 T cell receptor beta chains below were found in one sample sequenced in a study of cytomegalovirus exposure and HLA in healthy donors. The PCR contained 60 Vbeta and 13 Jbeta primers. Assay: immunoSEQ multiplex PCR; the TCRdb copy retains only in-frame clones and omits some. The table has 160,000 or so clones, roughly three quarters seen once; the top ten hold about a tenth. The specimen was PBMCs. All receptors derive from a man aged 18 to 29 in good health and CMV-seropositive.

Here the CDR3 DNA reads TGTGCCTGGAGTGGGGGACAGGGGGATGGCTTTCATGGCTACACCTTC. It specifies CAWSGGQGDGFHGYTF. This rearrangement joins TRBV30 to TRBJ1-2, with 11 bases fitting TRBD1. The CDR3 extends over 16 amino acids. Germline V gene sequence: CDR1 GTSNPN, CDR2 SVGIG (reference sequence). The V segment lost 1 base and the J segment 6 bases; nucleotides outside the gene matches: 10.

As DNA, the CDR3 is TGTGCCAGTAGTATCTCACAAGGGGCCTACGAGCAGTACTTC. Amino acids: CASSISQGAYEQYF. The V call is TRBV19, the J call TRBJ2-7; TRBD1 might be the D (5 bases). Germline V gene sequence: CDR1 LNHDA, CDR2 SQIVND (reference sequence). This CDR3 spans 14 amino acids. The V end was cut by 3 bases, the J end by 2 bases, with 11 bases between.

The CDR3 loop reads CASSVFATGWQNEAFF. Here the CDR3 DNA reads TGTGCCAGCAGTGTGTTCGCCACAGGGTGGCAGAATGAAGCTTTCTTT. This rearrangement joins TRBV2 to TRBJ1-1, with D possibly being TRBD1 (6 bases). Trimming pared 4 bases from V and 7 bases from J, leaving 22 bases between. Looked up from germline, CDR1 is SNHLY and CDR2 is FYNNEI. The CDR3 length is 16 residues.

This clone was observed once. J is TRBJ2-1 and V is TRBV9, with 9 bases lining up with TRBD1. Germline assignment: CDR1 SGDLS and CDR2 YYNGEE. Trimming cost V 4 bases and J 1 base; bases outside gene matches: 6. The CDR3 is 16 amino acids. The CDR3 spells CASSIGTGSSYNEQFF. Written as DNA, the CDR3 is TGTGCCAGCAGCATCGGGACAGGGTCGTCCTACAATGAGCAGTTCTTC.

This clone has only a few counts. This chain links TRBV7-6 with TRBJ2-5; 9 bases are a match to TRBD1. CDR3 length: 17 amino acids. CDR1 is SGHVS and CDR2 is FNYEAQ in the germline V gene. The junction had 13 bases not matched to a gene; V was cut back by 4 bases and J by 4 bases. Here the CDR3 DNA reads TGTGCCAGCAGCTCTGAATGGACAGGGGCTGTAAGAGAGACCCAGTACTTC. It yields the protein CASSSEWTGAVRETQYF.

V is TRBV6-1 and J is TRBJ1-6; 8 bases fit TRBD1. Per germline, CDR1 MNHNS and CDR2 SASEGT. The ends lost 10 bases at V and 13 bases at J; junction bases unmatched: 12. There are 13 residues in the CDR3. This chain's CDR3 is CATGQGPSSPLHF. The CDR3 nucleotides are TGTGCCACCGGACAGGGCCCCTCTTCTCCCCTCCACTTT.

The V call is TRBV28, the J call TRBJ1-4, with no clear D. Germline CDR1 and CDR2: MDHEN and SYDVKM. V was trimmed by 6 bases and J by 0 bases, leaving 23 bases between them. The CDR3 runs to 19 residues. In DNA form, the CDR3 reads TGTGCCAGCAGGGACCTGGGGAGAGAGGGAGGATCAACTAATGAAAAACTGTTTTTT. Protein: CASRDLGREGGSTNEKLFF.

The CDR3, as DNA: TGTGCCAGTAGTTCCGGGACAGGGGAGGGCTATGGCTACACCTTC. Translation gives CASSSGTGEGYGYTF. This chain joins TRBV19 and TRBJ1-2; 10 bases map to TRBD1. This CDR3 comprises 15 residues. After removal of 5 bases from V and 4 bases from J, the junction contained 7 bases not matched to a gene. Germline CDR1 and CDR2: LNHDA and SQIVND (reference sequence).

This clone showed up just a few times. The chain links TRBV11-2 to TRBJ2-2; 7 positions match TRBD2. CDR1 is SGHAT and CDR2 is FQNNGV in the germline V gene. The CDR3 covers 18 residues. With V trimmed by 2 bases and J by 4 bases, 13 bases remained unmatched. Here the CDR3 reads CASSLYSRGDRGTGELFF. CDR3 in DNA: TGTGCCAGCAGCTTATATTCTCGGGGGGACCGGGGCACCGGGGAGCTGTTTTTT.

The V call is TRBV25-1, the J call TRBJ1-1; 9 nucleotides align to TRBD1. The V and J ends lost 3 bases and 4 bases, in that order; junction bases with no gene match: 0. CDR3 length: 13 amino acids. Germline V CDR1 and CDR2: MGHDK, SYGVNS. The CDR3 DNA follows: TGTGCCAGCAGTGAGACAGGGGGCACTGAAGCTTTCTTT. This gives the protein CASSETGGTEAFF.

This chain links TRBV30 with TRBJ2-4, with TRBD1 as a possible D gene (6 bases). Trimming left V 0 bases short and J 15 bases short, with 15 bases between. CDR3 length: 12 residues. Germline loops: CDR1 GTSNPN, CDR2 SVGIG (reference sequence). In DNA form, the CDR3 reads TGTGCCTGGAGTGTTTCTGGGGGCCTTTCGTACTTC. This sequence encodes CAWSVSGGLSYF. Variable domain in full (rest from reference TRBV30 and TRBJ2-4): SQTIHQWPATLVQPVGSPLSLECTVEGTSNPNLYWYRQAAGRGLQLLFYSVGIGQISSEVPQNLSASRPQDRQFILSSKKLLLSDSGFYLCAWSVSGGLSYFGAGTRLSVL.

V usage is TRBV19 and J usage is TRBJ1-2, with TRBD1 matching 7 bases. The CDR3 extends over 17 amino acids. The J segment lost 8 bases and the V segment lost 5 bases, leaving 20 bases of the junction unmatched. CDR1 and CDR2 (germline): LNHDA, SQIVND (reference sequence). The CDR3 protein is CASSPLTGLKGNRGYTF. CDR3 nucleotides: TGTGCCAGTAGTCCCTTGACAGGGTTGAAGGGAAATCGGGGCTACACCTTC.

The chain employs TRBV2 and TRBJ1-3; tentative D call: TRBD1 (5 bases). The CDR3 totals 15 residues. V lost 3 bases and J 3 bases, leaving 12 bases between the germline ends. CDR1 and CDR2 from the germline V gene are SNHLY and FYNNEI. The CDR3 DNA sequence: TGTGCCAGCAGTGATCAGGGCGGTGGTGGAAACACCATATATTTT. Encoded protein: CASSDQGGGGNTIYF.